The 22 T cell receptor beta chains below come from one sample, sequenced in a study of blood T cell repertoires in COVID-19. Assay used: immunoSEQ multiplex PCR; TCRdb lists only in-frame clones, some missing. The sample has fewer than 300,000 clones; roughly 85% are singletons. The sequenced sample was peripheral blood. Receptors originate from a woman between 45 and 65 years old who had recovered from COVID-19.

CDR3 residues: CASSPQGDPYEQYF. DNA for the CDR3: TGTGCCAGCAGTCCGCAGGGGGACCCCTACGAGCAGTACTTC. The chain uses TRBV27 and TRBJ2-7; 7 bases align to TRBD1. Per germline, CDR1 MNHEY and CDR2 SMNVEV (reference sequence). CDR3 length equals 14 residues. The V gene end was trimmed by 5 bases and the J gene end by 2 bases; junction bases not matched to a gene: 6.

This rearrangement joins TRBV14 to TRBJ1-2; D is ambiguous. The CDR3 contains 12 residues. In germline, CDR1 is SGHDN, CDR2 FVKESK. V was clipped by 1 base and J by 4 bases, with 4 bases between them. CDR3 amino acids: CASSQASYGYTF. CDR3 nucleotide sequence: TGTGCCAGCAGCCAAGCTTCCTATGGCTACACCTTC.

This clone was seen ten or more times. This chain connects TRBV28 to TRBJ1-2; no reliable D call. Germline V gives CDR1 MDHEN, CDR2 SYDVKM. The CDR3 has 14 amino acids. V lost 7 bases and J lost 3, with 15 bases in between. The CDR3 protein is CASTSLKEDYGYTF. The CDR3 region has the DNA TGTGCCAGCACCTCGCTAAAGGAGGACTATGGCTACACCTTC.

The chain combines TRBV6-2 or TRBV6-3 with TRBJ2-3, with TRBD1 matching 12 bases. Trimming at V came to 5 bases and at J to 6 bases, leaving 3 bases not matched to a gene. Germline V gene data show CDR1 as MNHEY and CDR2 as SVGEGT. This CDR3 has 14 residues. For the CDR3, the DNA is TGTGCCAGCAGTCCGGGACAGGGGGCGGATACGCAGTATTTT. As protein: CASSPGQGADTQYF.

The chain couples TRBV4-3 to TRBJ2-3, with D maybe TRBD1 (5 bases). There are 15 residues in the CDR3. Germline lookup yields CDR1 LGHNA and CDR2 YSLEER. V gave up 1 base and J gave up 3 bases, with 11 bases separating them. CDR3 sequence reads: CASSQVQGKTDTQYF. The CDR3 DNA is TGCGCCAGCAGCCAAGTTCAGGGAAAGACAGATACGCAGTATTTT.

This clone was detected only once. The J gene is TRBJ2-5, the V gene TRBV6-2 or TRBV6-3; 12 bases agree with TRBD2. The germline gives CDR1 MNHEY, CDR2 SVGEGT. The junction had 14 bases not matched to a gene; V was cut back by 6 bases and J by 3 bases. CDR3 size: 18 residues. The CDR3 bases are TGTGCCAGCAGCCGTACCCCTAGCGGGGGGGCCCAAAAAGAGACCCAGTACTTC. Protein product: CASSRTPSGGAQKETQYF.

The chain couples TRBV28 to TRBJ2-3; maybe TRBD2 (6 bases). Looked up from germline, CDR1 is MDHEN and CDR2 is SYDVKM. The CDR3 loop spans 13 amino acids. V lost 8 bases to trimming and J lost 2 bases, with 11 bases between them. CDR3 protein: CASSPGATDTQYF. CDR3 nucleotides: TGTGCCAGCTCTCCGGGAGCCACAGATACGCAGTATTTT.

This chain connects TRBV18 to TRBJ2-1; weak D call: TRBD2 (8 bases). V was trimmed by 5 bases and J by 5 bases, leaving 19 bases between them. Germline CDR1 is KGHSH and CDR2 is LQKENI. This CDR3 region has 16 residues. The CDR3 DNA sequence: TGTGCCAGCTCATCGAACAGGGGAGCGGGGGACAATGAGCAGTTCTTC. The encoded protein is CASSSNRGAGDNEQFF.

The chain combines TRBV6-6 with TRBJ1-1; the match to TRBD1 covers 9 bases. CDR3 length: 14 residues. Germline lookup yields CDR1 MNHNY and CDR2 SVGAGI (reference sequence). Unmatched junction bases numbered 0, after V lost 0 bases and J lost 4 bases. DNA of the CDR3: TGTGCCAGCAGTTACTCGACAGGGGGCACTGAAGCTTTCTTT. Protein sequence: CASSYSTGGTEAFF.

The CDR3 coding sequence is TGCGCCAGCAGCTCGATTACAGGGGACGGCTACACCTTC. This sequence encodes CASSSITGDGYTF. The chain joins TRBV5-1 to TRBJ1-2, with 7 positions matching TRBD1. Germline CDR1 reads SGHRS; CDR2 reads YFSETQ. The trim removed 3 bases at V and 8 bases at J, leaving 7 bases unmatched. The CDR3 is made up of 13 amino acids.

The genes are TRBV19 and TRBJ2-4, with 8 bases matching TRBD1. The CDR3 consists of 14 residues. V lost 7 bases and J lost 9; bases outside the gene matches: 11. Per the germline V gene, CDR1 is LNHDA and CDR2 is SQIVND (reference sequence). This chain's CDR3 is CASTLGQGLGIQYF. CDR3 DNA: TGTGCCAGTACCCTAGGACAGGGCCTCGGCATTCAGTACTTC.

The chain links TRBV30 to TRBJ2-1; D might be TRBD2 (6 bases). The CDR3 totals 13 residues. From germline, CDR1 is GTSNPN and CDR2 SVGIG (reference sequence). Trimming stripped 5 bases from V and 9 bases from J, with 17 bases between. This CDR3 is CAWGRLGVGEQFF. The CDR3 DNA reads TGTGCCTGGGGGAGGCTAGGGGTTGGTGAGCAGTTCTTC.

V and J are TRBV29-1 and TRBJ2-7, with D possibly TRBD1 on 5 matching bases. The V gene's germline CDR1 is SQVTM and CDR2 ANQGSEA. Trimming shortened V by 0 bases and J by 3 bases, and 15 bases separated the two germline ends. The CDR3 loop spans 15 amino acids. CDR3 sequence: CSVEDAEQGHYEQYF. CDR3 nucleotides: TGCAGCGTTGAAGATGCCGAGCAGGGTCACTACGAGCAGTACTTC.

The chain uses TRBV28 and TRBJ2-2, with TRBD1 matching over 12 bases. The CDR3 contains 15 residues. With V trimmed by 6 bases and J by 6 bases, 5 bases remained unmatched. The germline gives CDR1 MDHEN, CDR2 SYDVKM. The DNA for the CDR3 is TGTGCCAGCAGACGGGGGGACAGGGGGCCCGGGGAGCTGTTTTTT. It yields the protein CASRRGDRGPGELFF.

The chain uses TRBV5-1 and TRBJ1-1; 11 nucleotides line up with TRBD1. The J segment lost 5 bases and the V segment lost 1 base, leaving 4 bases of the junction unmatched. Per germline, CDR1 SGHRS and CDR2 YFSETQ. The CDR3 covers 15 residues. CDR3 nucleotides: TGCGCCAGCAGCTTGCGGACAGGGGGCCGGACTGAAGCTTTCTTT. Protein: CASSLRTGGRTEAFF.

The genes are TRBV11-3 and TRBJ2-7, with a tentative D call TRBD1 (6 bases). There are 12 residues in the CDR3. The germline CDR1 and CDR2 sequences are SGHNT and YENEEA. Trimming left V 6 bases short and J 4 bases short, with 10 bases between. CDR3 DNA: TGTGCCAGCAGTCTCACAGGGTACGAGCAGTACTTC. This encodes CASSLTGYEQYF.

In its sample, this clone was seen a few times. The chain is built from TRBV5-1 and TRBJ2-2; 9 nucleotides line up with TRBD1. The CDR3 loop spans 14 amino acids. Germline lookup yields CDR1 SGHRS and CDR2 YFSETQ. Trimming cost V 7 bases and J 5 bases; bases outside gene matches: 6. CDR3 in DNA: TGCGCCAGCTCCCAGGACAGGGGAACCGGGGAGCTGTTTTTT. This encodes CASSQDRGTGELFF. Supplemented by reference TRBV5-1 and TRBJ2-2, the full variable domain reads KAGVTQTPRYLIKTRGQQVTLSCSPISGHRSVSWYQQTPGQGLQFLFEYFSETQRNKGNFPGRFSGRQFSNSRSEMNVSTLELGDSALYLCASSQDRGTGELFFGEGSRLTVL.

This chain uses TRBV21-1 with TRBJ2-7; the table's D call, TRBD1, has no DNA check behind it. TRBV21-1 is a pseudogene locus. This CDR3 is built from 19 residues. The CDR3 spells CASSKDEGGRSGGSYEQYF. CDR3 bases: TGTGCCAGCAGCAAAGATGAGGGAGGCAGGTCAGGGGGCTCCTACGAGCAGTACTTC.

The chain combines TRBV30 with TRBJ1-2, with 8 bases lining up with TRBD1. The J segment lost 4 bases and the V segment lost 3 bases, leaving 7 bases of the junction unmatched. From germline, CDR1 is GTSNPN and CDR2 SVGIG (reference sequence). The CDR3 extends over 14 amino acids. The CDR3 region has the DNA TGTGCCTGGAGGGGGGGGGACAGGCTCTATGGCTACACCTTC. It codes for CAWRGGDRLYGYTF.

This chain links TRBV10-3 with TRBJ1-1; 7 nucleotides match TRBD1. Trimming removed 3 bases from V and 4 bases from J; junction bases left unmatched: 5. The CDR3 has 14 residues. Germline CDR1 is ENHRY and CDR2 is SYGVKD. The CDR3 bases are TGTGCCATCAGTGACCGACAGGGTAGCACTGAAGCTTTCTTT. Its translation is CAISDRQGSTEAFF.

V and J are TRBV30 and TRBJ1-2, with 7 bases matching TRBD1. This CDR3 comprises 11 residues. Germline assignment: CDR1 GTSNPN and CDR2 SVGIG (reference sequence). V trimming: 3 bases; J trimming: 7 bases; junction bases outside the gene matches: 2. The CDR3 here is CAWRSGGGYTF. CDR3 in DNA: TGTGCCTGGAGGTCAGGGGGTGGCTACACCTTC.

This clone was seen once. The chain has TRBV27 and TRBJ1-6; 9 bases align to TRBD1. The CDR3 runs to 17 residues. The germline CDR1 and CDR2 sequences are MNHEY and SMNVEV (reference sequence). The V gene end was trimmed by 2 bases and the J gene end by 7 bases; junction bases not matched to a gene: 9. CDR3 nucleotide sequence: TGTGCCAGCAGTTTAAGAAATGGACAGGGGAAAAATTCACCCCTCCACTTT. This gives the protein CASSLRNGQGKNSPLHF.